The 5 T cell receptor beta chains in this list originate from one sample, sequenced in a study of shared clonotypes between healthy human individuals. Clones were read by immunoSEQ multiplex PCR, and TCRdb kept only the in-frame ones, dropping some. The table records millions of clones, about 92% of them present only once. Sequenced material: naive CD4+ T cells sorted from blood. Subset indicated: CD45RA+ positively selected. The origin of the receptors is a man between 18 and 35 years old in good health.

CDR3 amino acids: CSVEQAGYTF. The CDR3 nucleotides are TGCAGCGTTGAGCAAGCTGGGTACACCTTC. The rearrangement uses TRBV29-1 and TRBJ1-2; D not resolved. The CDR3 is 10 amino acids. CDR1 SQVTM and CDR2 ANQGSEA come from the germline V gene. Trimming shortened V by 3 bases and J by 11 bases, and 10 bases separated the two germline ends.

About this clone itself: The sample carries other DNA sequences with the same CDR3. The chain carries TRBV5-1 and TRBJ2-7, with 11 bases that match TRBD2. V trimming: 1 base; J trimming: 1 base; junction bases outside the gene matches: 1. This CDR3 spans 15 amino acids. Per germline, CDR1 SGHRS and CDR2 YFSETQ. CDR3 region: CASSLSSGGSYEQYF. Written as DNA, the CDR3 is TGCGCCAGCAGCTTGTCTAGCGGGGGGTCCTACGAGCAGTACTTC.

This chain joins TRBV5-6 and TRBJ1-1; 8 bases fit TRBD1. CDR3 length: 13 residues. The germline V gene has CDR1 SGHDT and CDR2 YYEEEE. Germline trimming cut 2 bases from V and 8 bases from J; bases unmatched to any gene: 5. The CDR3: CASSFDRGGEAFF. CDR3 coding DNA: TGTGCCAGCAGCTTTGACAGGGGCGGGGAAGCTTTCTTT.

The chain joins TRBV6-6 to TRBJ2-7, with D possibly TRBD1 on 6 matching bases. Germline CDR1 is MNHNY and CDR2 is SVGAGI (reference sequence). The CDR3 is made up of 13 amino acids. Trimming stripped 5 bases from V and 5 bases from J, with 13 bases between. CDR3 protein: CASSPTGFDEQYF. In nucleotides, the CDR3 is TGTGCCAGCAGTCCGACAGGTTTCGACGAGCAGTACTTC.

This chain uses TRBV5-1 with TRBJ2-2, with D perhaps being TRBD1 or TRBD2 (5 bases each). The CDR3 sequence is 15 residues long. The V end was cut by 4 bases, the J end by 4 bases, with 14 bases between. CDR1 is SGHRS and CDR2 is YFSETQ in the germline V gene. The CDR3: CASSAGTAGTGELFF. The CDR3 nucleotides are TGCGCCAGCAGCGCCGGGACGGCCGGCACCGGGGAGCTGTTTTTT.